The rows below give T cell receptor beta chains drawn from one sample of a study of blood T cell repertoires in COVID-19. Method: immunoSEQ multiplex PCR; TCRdb's copy keeps in-frame clones and lacks some. In the table there are 250,000 to 350,000 clones, 85% to 90% of which are singletons. The sequencing input was peripheral blood. These receptors came from a woman aged 30 to 39 with COVID-19, enrolled during active disease. The CDR3 runs from the conserved cysteine through the conserved F or W. A D gene is named only where the DNA matches it firmly. Clone size is shown for a subset of rows, as once, few, many or a class of expanded clone.

D,V,J,size,CDR3,DNA
.,TRBV6-1,TRBJ2-5,.,CASSEAGQGPQETQYF,TGTGCCAGCAGTGAAGCAGGGCAGGGCCCCCAAGAGACCCAGTACTTC
.,TRBV28,TRBJ1-5,.,CASSSAGAGNQPQHF,TGTGCCAGCAGTTCGGCGGGGGCTGGCAATCAGCCCCAGCATTTT
.,TRBV28,TRBJ2-4,.,CASSLPGHVQYF,TGTGCCAGCAGTTTGCCAGGGCACGTTCAGTACTTC
TRBD2,TRBV7-9,TRBJ2-7,.,CASSPGGGRSAEQYF,TGTGCCAGCAGCCCCGGGGGCGGGAGGTCGGCCGAGCAGTACTTC
.,TRBV7-9,TRBJ2-1,once,CASSPGLRPYNEQFF,TGTGCCAGCAGCCCGGGACTTCGGCCTTACAATGAGCAGTTCTTC
TRBD1,TRBV3-1/TRBV3-2,TRBJ1-1,.,CASSLSGTVPEAFF,TGTGCCAGCAGCCTTTCGGGGACAGTCCCTGAAGCTTTCTTT
.,TRBV6-6,TRBJ2-3,.,CASSYQAVTDTQYF,TGTGCCAGCAGTTACCAGGCAGTAACAGATACGCAGTATTTT
TRBD2,TRBV11-1,TRBJ2-7,.,CASSLEGLAGSYEQYF,TGTGCCAGCAGCTTAGAAGGGCTAGCGGGCTCGTACGAGCAGTACTTC
.,TRBV2,TRBJ2-4,.,CASRQTENIQYF,TGTGCCAGCAGACAAACAGAAAACATTCAGTACTTC
.,TRBV2,TRBJ2-1,.,CASSGTFYNEQFF,TGTGCCAGCAGTGGGACTTTCTACAATGAGCAGTTCTTC
TRBD2,TRBV2,TRBJ2-7,medium-sized,CASTSGSYEQYF,TGTGCCAGCACCAGCGGGAGCTACGAGCAGTACTTC
TRBD1,TRBV6-5,TRBJ2-7,.,CASSSRGTGGREQYF,TGTGCCAGCAGTTCCCGCGGGACAGGGGGTCGTGAGCAGTACTTC
TRBD1,TRBV28,TRBJ1-5,.,CASRFGQGESQPQHF,TGTGCCAGCAGATTCGGACAGGGAGAGAGTCAGCCCCAGCATTTT